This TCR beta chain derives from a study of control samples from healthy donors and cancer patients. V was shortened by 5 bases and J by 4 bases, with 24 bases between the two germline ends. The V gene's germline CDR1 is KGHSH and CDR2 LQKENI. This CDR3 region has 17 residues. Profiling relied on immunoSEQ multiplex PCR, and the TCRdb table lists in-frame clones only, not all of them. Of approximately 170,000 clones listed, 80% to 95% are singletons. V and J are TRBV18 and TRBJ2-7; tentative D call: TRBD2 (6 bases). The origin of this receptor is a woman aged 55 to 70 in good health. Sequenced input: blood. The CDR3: CASSTPVAGPRPYEQYF. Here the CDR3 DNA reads TGTGCCAGCTCAACTCCCGTCGCGGGACCCAGACCTTACGAGCAGTACTTC.